Following are 22 T cell receptor beta chains from one sample sequenced in a study of blood T cell repertoires in COVID-19. Here immunoSEQ multiplex PCR was the method, and the copy in TCRdb shows in-frame clones only, minus some. The repertoire holds a few hundred thousand clones, with under 90% as singletons. Sequences were obtained from PBMCs or T cells enriched from blood (not recorded which). The receptors stem from a woman aged 18 to 35 who had recovered from COVID-19.

The chain joins TRBV12-3 or TRBV12-4 to TRBJ1-2; D might be TRBD1 (6 bases). V lost 6 bases to trimming and J lost 8 bases, with 13 bases between them. CDR3 length: 12 amino acids. The CDR3 loop is CASRMTGGGYTF. In DNA form, the CDR3 reads TGTGCCAGCAGAATGACAGGCGGCGGCTACACCTTC.

The chain recombines TRBV6-2 or TRBV6-3 with TRBJ2-2, with D perhaps matching TRBD2 (5 bases). Germline lookup yields CDR1 MNHEY and CDR2 SVGEGT. The CDR3 spans 15 residues. V shed 6 bases and J shed 2 bases, with 13 bases lying between them. CDR3 sequence reads: CASRPSGGNTGELFF. The CDR3 DNA follows: TGTGCCAGCAGACCTTCCGGAGGTAACACCGGGGAGCTGTTTTTT.

The rearrangement links TRBV6-4 to TRBJ1-1; the D is unclear. V was pared by 3 bases and J by 2 bases, with 7 bases between. Germline CDR1 MRHNA, CDR2 SNTAGT. The CDR3 contains 13 residues. This CDR3 reads CASSEEENTEAFF. CDR3 DNA: TGTGCCAGCAGTGAAGAGGAAAACACTGAAGCTTTCTTT.

This sequence joins TRBV11-2 and TRBJ2-7; D perhaps matches TRBD1 (5 bases). The CDR3 covers 17 residues. Germline loops: CDR1 SGHAT, CDR2 FQNNGV. Trimming stripped 4 bases from V and 1 base from J, with 20 bases between. The DNA for the CDR3 is TGTGCCAGCAGCTCCTTGGCAGGGCCACCTCCATCCTACGAGCAGTACTTC. This gives the protein CASSSLAGPPPSYEQYF.

The chain joins TRBV5-1 to TRBJ2-1; D unresolved. Between the trimmed V and J ends, which lost 1 base and 4 bases, there was a span of 9 bases. The CDR3 has 14 residues. Germline V lookup: CDR1 SGHRS, CDR2 YFSETQ. The CDR3 region has the DNA TGCGCCAGCAGCTTGCAGGCGCAATACAATGAGCAGTTCTTC. This encodes CASSLQAQYNEQFF.

The rearrangement uses TRBV7-9 and TRBJ1-6, with a weak D call TRBD1 (5 bases). The V end was cut by 5 bases, the J end by 12 bases, with 20 bases between. Germline CDR1 and CDR2: SEHNR and FQNEAQ (reference sequence). There are 15 residues in the CDR3. CDR3 region: CASSVQAPGELPLHF. In DNA form, the CDR3 reads TGTGCCAGCAGCGTACAGGCCCCTGGCGAGCTACCCCTCCACTTT.

The chain carries TRBV27 and TRBJ1-6, with 7 bases matching TRBD1. J was trimmed by 10 bases and V by 2 bases; bases with no gene match: 5. The CDR3 has 14 residues. The germline gives CDR1 MNHEY, CDR2 SMNVEV (reference sequence). The CDR3 bases are TGTGCCAGCAGTTTAAAGGGGGCAGAGTCACCCCTCCACTTT. It encodes CASSLKGAESPLHF.

CDR3 DNA: TGCGCCAGCAGCCAAGGAAGATCTACAGCCTACGAGCAGTACTTC. Protein product: CASSQGRSTAYEQYF. The chain combines TRBV4-1 with TRBJ2-7; no firm D call. The CDR3 runs to 15 residues. Trimming pared 1 base from V and 2 bases from J, leaving 12 bases between. CDR1 MGHRA and CDR2 YSYEKL come from the germline V gene.

This clone occurred once. The rearrangement joins TRBV5-1 to TRBJ1-2, with 7 positions matching TRBD1. This CDR3 spans 15 amino acids. Trimming took 3 bases from V and 0 from J; bases not matched to a gene: 5. The V gene's germline CDR1 is SGHRS and CDR2 YFSETQ. The CDR3 nucleotides are TGCGCCAGCAGCTGGGGACAGCGAGCTAACTATGGCTACACCTTC. Residues: CASSWGQRANYGYTF.

This sequence joins TRBV11-3 and TRBJ2-1; D perhaps matches TRBD2 (5 bases). The germline V gene has CDR1 SGHNT and CDR2 YENEEA. The germline V and J ends were trimmed by 0 bases and 5 bases, with 11 bases remaining between them. The CDR3 extends over 15 amino acids. The CDR3 region is CASSLEGGSHNEQFF. CDR3 nucleotides: TGTGCCAGCAGCTTAGAGGGTGGGAGCCACAATGAGCAGTTCTTC.

Concerning this clone: The sample carries other DNA sequences with the same CDR3. The chain uses TRBV6-5 and TRBJ2-7; D is possibly TRBD1 (6 bases). CDR1 and CDR2 from the germline V gene are MNHEY and SVGAGI. The V gene lost 5 bases and the J gene lost 0 bases, with 11 bases spanning the gap. The CDR3 spans 14 residues. Here the CDR3 reads CASSPRGSSYEQYF. The CDR3 nucleotides are TGTGCCAGCAGTCCTAGGGGGTCCTCCTACGAGCAGTACTTC.

The V gene is TRBV3-1 (or the pseudogene TRBV3-2), the J gene TRBJ1-1; 7 bases align to TRBD1. J lost 4 bases, V lost 4 bases, and 15 bases had no gene match. The CDR3 has 17 residues. The germline gives CDR1 LGHDT, CDR2 YNNKEL (reference sequence). DNA of the CDR3: TGTGCCAGCAGCCCGCGGGACAGCAACCCCGTGTTCACTGAAGCTTTCTTT. Amino acid sequence: CASSPRDSNPVFTEAFF.

The genes are TRBV27 and TRBJ2-3; D remains unclear. The CDR3 sequence is 14 residues long. Deletions cut 2 bases from V and 6 bases from J, with 12 bases between. CDR1 MNHEY and CDR2 SMNVEV come from the germline V gene (reference sequence). The CDR3 spells CASSLAAPEDTQYF. The CDR3 region has the DNA TGTGCCAGCAGTTTAGCGGCACCGGAGGATACGCAGTATTTT.

The rearrangement links TRBV24-1 to TRBJ2-3, with TRBD1 identical over 8 bases. This CDR3 is 14 amino acids long. V trimming: 7 bases; J trimming: 2 bases; junction bases outside the gene matches: 4. The germline gives CDR1 KGHDR, CDR2 SFDVKD. The CDR3 region is CATRGGQDTDTQYF. The DNA for the CDR3 is TGTGCCACCAGGGGGGGACAGGACACAGATACGCAGTATTTT.

There are a few counts of this clone. The chain uses TRBV5-1 and TRBJ2-1; 10 bases agree with TRBD2. Trimming took 3 bases from V and 6 from J; bases not matched to a gene: 6. CDR3 length: 15 residues. From germline, CDR1 is SGHRS and CDR2 YFSETQ. The CDR3 spells CASSSTGTSVNEQFF. As DNA, the CDR3 is TGCGCCAGCAGCTCTACCGGGACTAGCGTCAATGAGCAGTTCTTC. The whole variable domain, filled in from reference TRBV5-1 and TRBJ2-1, reads KAGVTQTPRYLIKTRGQQVTLSCSPISGHRSVSWYQQTPGQGLQFLFEYFSETQRNKGNFPGRFSGRQFSNSRSEMNVSTLELGDSALYLCASSSTGTSVNEQFFGPGTRLTVL.

This clone has only one observation. The chain carries TRBV9 and TRBJ2-2; the match to TRBD1 covers 9 bases. Germline-derived CDR1 and CDR2 are SGDLS and YYNGEE. V was pared by 2 bases and J by 7 bases, with 3 bases of the junction left unmatched. This CDR3 is 14 amino acids long. CDR3 nucleotides: TGTGCCAGCAGCGTTACAGGGGGCATCGGGGAGCTGTTTTTT. This gives the protein CASSVTGGIGELFF.

The chain carries TRBV18 and TRBJ1-6, with D maybe TRBD1 (6 bases). V dropped 4 bases and J dropped 10 bases, with 11 bases sitting between them. Germline lookup yields CDR1 KGHSH and CDR2 LQKENI. This CDR3 has 13 residues. CDR3 protein: CASSLRGGSPLHF. In DNA, the CDR3 is TGTGCCAGCTCACTACGGGGGGGCTCACCCCTCCACTTT.

The chain recombines TRBV5-8 with TRBJ1-3; TRBD1 aligns across 7 bases. This CDR3 spans 15 amino acids. Germline-derived CDR1 and CDR2 are SGHTS and YDEGEE. The trim removed 0 bases at V and 7 bases at J, leaving 7 bases unmatched. The chain's CDR3 is CASSLEGGGENTIYF. CDR3 nucleotides: TGTGCCAGCAGCTTGGAAGGGGGCGGCGAGAACACCATATATTTT. Variable domain in full (rest from reference TRBV5-8 and TRBJ1-3): EAGVTQSPTHLIKTRGQQATLRCSPISGHTSVYWYQQALGLGLQFLLWYDEGEERNRGNFPPRFSGRQFPNYSSELNVNALELEDSALYLCASSLEGGGENTIYFGEGSWLTVV.

CDR3 sequence reads: CASSLAQGTVNEKLFF. The CDR3 nucleotides read TGTGCCAGCAGCTTAGCCCAAGGGACAGTAAATGAAAAACTGTTTTTT. The rearrangement uses TRBV11-2 and TRBJ1-4; 7 positions agree with TRBD1. The trim removed 1 base at V and 5 bases at J, leaving 7 bases unmatched. CDR1 SGHAT and CDR2 FQNNGV come from the germline V gene. CDR3 length equals 16 residues.

J is TRBJ1-6 and V is TRBV2; D not certain. V lost 4 bases to trimming and J lost 7 bases, with 8 bases between them. CDR1 and CDR2 (germline): SNHLY, FYNNEI. The CDR3 contains 13 residues. CDR3 nucleotides: TGTGCCAGCAGTGTGACTGGGAATTCACCCCTCCACTTT. This gives the protein CASSVTGNSPLHF.

V is TRBV28 and J is TRBJ1-1; D not certain. V was trimmed by 11 bases and J by 4 bases, leaving 26 bases between them. This CDR3 comprises 16 residues. From germline, CDR1 is MDHEN and CDR2 SYDVKM. The CDR3 is CALGLVQSTNLTEAFF. In DNA form, the CDR3 reads TGTGCCTTAGGATTGGTACAGTCCACAAATCTCACTGAAGCTTTCTTT. Complete variable domain (other parts from reference TRBV28 and TRBJ1-1): DVKVTQSSRYLVKRTGEKVFLECVQDMDHENMFWYRQDPGLGLRLIYFSYDVKMKEKGDIPEGYSVSREKKERFSLILESASTNQTSMYLCALGLVQSTNLTEAFFGQGTRLTVV.

This sequence joins TRBV24-1 and TRBJ2-1, with a possible D match to TRBD2 (6 bases). The CDR3 consists of 17 residues. Germline V CDR1 and CDR2: KGHDR, SFDVKD. Trimming removed 1 base at V and 6 bases at J, with 18 bases between. The CDR3 bases are TGTGCCACCAGTGATTTCGGGGACTCCTCGTGGGGCAATGAGCAGTTCTTC. Translation gives CATSDFGDSSWGNEQFF.